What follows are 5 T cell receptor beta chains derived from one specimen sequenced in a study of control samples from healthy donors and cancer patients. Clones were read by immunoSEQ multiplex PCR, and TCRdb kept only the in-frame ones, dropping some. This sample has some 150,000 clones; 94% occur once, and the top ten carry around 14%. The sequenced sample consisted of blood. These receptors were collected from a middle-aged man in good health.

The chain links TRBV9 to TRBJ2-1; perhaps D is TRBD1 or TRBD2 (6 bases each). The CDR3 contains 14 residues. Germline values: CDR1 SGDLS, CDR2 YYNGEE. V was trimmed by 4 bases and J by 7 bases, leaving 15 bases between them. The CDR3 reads CASSSPGGGNEQFF. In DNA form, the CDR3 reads TGTGCCAGCAGCTCCCCTGGAGGGGGGAATGAGCAGTTCTTC.

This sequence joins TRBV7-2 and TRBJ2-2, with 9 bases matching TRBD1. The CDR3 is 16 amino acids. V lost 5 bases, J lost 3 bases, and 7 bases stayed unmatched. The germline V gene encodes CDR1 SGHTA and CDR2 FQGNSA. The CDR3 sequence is CASSTPGQGYTGELFF. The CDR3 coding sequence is TGTGCCAGCAGCACGCCGGGACAGGGTTACACCGGGGAGCTGTTTTTT.

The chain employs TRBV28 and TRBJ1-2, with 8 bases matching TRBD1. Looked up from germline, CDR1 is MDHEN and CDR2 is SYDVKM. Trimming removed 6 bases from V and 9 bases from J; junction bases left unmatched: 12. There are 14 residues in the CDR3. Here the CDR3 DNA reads TGTGCCAGCAGGCCTAGTGACAGGGGACCGAGCTACACCTTC. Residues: CASRPSDRGPSYTF.

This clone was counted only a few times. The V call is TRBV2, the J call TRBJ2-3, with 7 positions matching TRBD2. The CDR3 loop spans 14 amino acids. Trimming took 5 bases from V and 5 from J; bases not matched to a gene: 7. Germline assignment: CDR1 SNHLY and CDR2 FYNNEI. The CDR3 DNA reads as TGTGCCAGCAGTCCGAGCGGGGCGGGAGATACGCAGTATTTT. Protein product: CASSPSGAGDTQYF.

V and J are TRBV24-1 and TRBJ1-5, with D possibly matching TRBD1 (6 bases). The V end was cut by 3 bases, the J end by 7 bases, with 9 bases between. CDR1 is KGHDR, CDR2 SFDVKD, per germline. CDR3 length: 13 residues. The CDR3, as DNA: TGTGCCACCAGTGATCCAGGGGACCAGCCCCAGCATTTT. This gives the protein CATSDPGDQPQHF.